This TCR beta chain was sequenced in a study of neurological immune-mediated disorders. The unsorted libraries were prepared from 2 million PBMCs (stored at -80 C). The cDNA was produced through 5'RACE with 10-nucleotide random UMIs. A single record per CDR3 protein comes from TCRdb applying MiXCR to the 5' RACE reads. The table includes about 62,000 distinct CDR3 sequences, less than 6% detected once. This clonotype has ten or more counts. Germline V lookup: CDR1 SGHRS, CDR2 YFSETQ. The CDR3 runs 13 residues. After removal of 2 bases from V and 8 bases from J, the junction contained 6 bases not matched to a gene.

The gene calls are TRBV5-1 and TRBJ1-2; 7 bases fit TRBD1. This sequence originates from a woman aged 45-65 years with multiple sclerosis. Sequences were obtained from PBMCs. CDR3 amino acids: CASSFPGQRGYTF. The CDR3 DNA reads as TGCGCCAGCAGCTTCCCGGGACAGCGGGGCTACACCTTC.